These T cell receptor beta chains were read from a single sample in a study of shared clonotypes between healthy human individuals. Repertoires were generated with immunoSEQ multiplex PCR, while TCRdb's copy carries only in-frame clones and drops some. The sample includes 450,000 to 500,000 clones, approximately 80% of them seen just once. The sequenced sample consisted of PBMCs. These receptors were taken from a woman between 35 and 50 years old in good health. Some clones in this sample may be carry-over from other donors' samples. Both conserved end residues are part of each CDR3. D genes are given only for firm matches. The size of a clone is reported for some rows only, either as once, few or many, or as a class for expanded clones.

d_call	v_call	clone_size	j_call	cdr3_aa	cdr3_nt
.	TRBV28	.	TRBJ1-2	CASSSSSYGYTF	TGTGCCAGCAGTTCCTCAAGCTATGGCTACACCTTC
.	TRBV6-5	.	TRBJ2-1	CASGEKTVYNEQFF	TGTGCCAGCGGTGAAAAGACAGTTTACAATGAGCAGTTCTTC
.	TRBV5-4	once	TRBJ2-7	CASSLGGRQAYEQYF	TGTGCCAGCAGCTTGGGGGGCAGGCAGGCCTACGAGCAGTACTTC
.	TRBV28	.	TRBJ2-7	CASSLPGTLSGEQYF	TGTGCCAGCAGTTTACCCGGGACCCTAAGCGGGGAGCAGTACTTC
.	TRBV7-2	.	TRBJ2-1	CASSSRNYNEQFF	TGTGCCAGCAGCTCGAGAAACTACAATGAGCAGTTCTTC
.	TRBV18	.	TRBJ2-2	CASSPQQGPNTGELFF	TGTGCCAGCTCACCACAACAGGGACCGAACACCGGCGAGCTGTTTTTT
TRBD1	TRBV29-1	.	TRBJ2-7	CSVDSAGGNEQYF	TGCAGCGTTGATTCGGCAGGGGGCAACGAGCAGTACTTC
TRBD1	TRBV6-6	.	TRBJ2-7	CASILAGQGTNEQYF	TGTGCCAGCATCCTGGCCGGACAGGGGACCAACGAGCAGTACTTC
.	TRBV6-6	many	TRBJ2-1	CASSYAPGGTNEQFF	TGTGCCAGCAGTTACGCTCCCGGAGGGACCAATGAGCAGTTCTTC
.	TRBV30	.	TRBJ1-1	CASQHTEAFF	TGTGCCAGCCAGCACACTGAAGCTTTCTTT
.	TRBV28	.	TRBJ1-5	CASMGPNQPQHF	TGTGCCAGCATGGGACCCAATCAGCCCCAGCATTTT
.	TRBV2	.	TRBJ2-2	CASSGTTGELFF	TGTGCCAGCAGTGGGACCACCGGGGAGCTGTTTTTT
TRBD2	TRBV7-3	.	TRBJ2-1	CASSYEGTSGSNEQFF	TGTGCCAGCAGCTACGAAGGGACTAGCGGGAGTAATGAGCAGTTCTTC
.	TRBV9	.	TRBJ2-1	CASSVGDLSYNEQFF	TGTGCCAGCAGCGTAGGGGACTTATCCTACAATGAGCAGTTCTTC
.	TRBV9	.	TRBJ1-4	CASSVGPNEKLFF	TGTGCCAGCAGCGTAGGTCCGAATGAAAAACTGTTTTTT
TRBD2	TRBV18	few	TRBJ2-3	CASSPLSSGVTDTQYF	TGTGCCAGCTCACCACTTTCTAGCGGAGTCACAGATACGCAGTATTTT
.	TRBV27	.	TRBJ1-4	CASSHRWIGEKLFF	TGTGCCAGTAGCCACAGATGGATCGGTGAAAAACTGTTTTTT
TRBD2	TRBV9	.	TRBJ2-7	CASSVDDGRAGEQYF	TGTGCCAGCAGCGTAGATGACGGGAGGGCCGGCGAGCAGTACTTC
.	TRBV7-9	.	TRBJ2-7	CASSSRGPDEQYF	TGTGCCAGCAGCTCCCGGGGCCCCGACGAGCAGTACTTC
TRBD1	TRBV19	.	TRBJ1-4	CASGTVLNEKLFF	TGTGCCAGTGGGACAGTCCTTAATGAAAAACTGTTTTTT
TRBD2	TRBV28	.	TRBJ2-1	CASSLGGLAGFDEQFF	TGTGCCAGCAGTTTAGGGGGACTAGCGGGTTTTGATGAGCAGTTCTTC
.	TRBV7-2	.	TRBJ2-7	CASSLSRAAYEQYF	TGTGCCAGCAGCTTGTCTAGGGCAGCCTACGAGCAGTACTTC
TRBD1	TRBV5-1	.	TRBJ2-7	CASSSNGQAYEQYF	TGCGCCAGCAGCTCGAACGGACAGGCCTACGAGCAGTACTTC
TRBD1	TRBV4-3	.	TRBJ1-3	CASSQGRTGAGGNTIYF	TGCGCCAGCAGCCAAGGGCGTACAGGGGCGGGTGGAAACACCATATATTTT
TRBD2	TRBV28	.	TRBJ2-7	CASSTRTSGSYEQYF	TGTGCCAGCAGTACACGGACTAGCGGGAGTTACGAGCAGTACTTC
.	TRBV7-8	once	TRBJ2-4	CASSPRGGTRGWVKYF	TGTGCCAGCAGCCCTAGAGGGGGGACCCGGGGTTGGGTGAAATACTTC
.	TRBV29-1	.	TRBJ2-1	CSVTASSSPWREQFF	TGCAGCGTGACAGCAAGCAGCTCTCCGTGGCGCGAGCAGTTCTTC
.	TRBV18	.	TRBJ2-7	CASSPEGYEQYF	TGTGCCAGCTCACCGGAGGGGTACGAGCAGTACTTC
TRBD1	TRBV19	.	TRBJ1-5	CARTDRVGNQPQHF	TGTGCCAGAACAGACAGGGTTGGCAATCAGCCCCAGCATTTT
TRBD2	TRBV7-7	.	TRBJ2-5	CASSLVPSGRETQYF	TGTGCTAGCAGCTTAGTCCCTAGCGGGAGGGAGACCCAGTACTTC
TRBD1	TRBV7-2	few	TRBJ1-1	CASSPGQGMNTEAFF	TGTGCCAGCAGCCCCGGACAGGGGATGAACACTGAAGCTTTCTTT
.	TRBV7-9	few	TRBJ2-5	CASSLRRAEEETQYF	TGTGCCAGCAGCTTGAGACGAGCGGAGGAAGAGACCCAGTACTTC
.	TRBV27	.	TRBJ1-4	CASSQSLGEKLFF	TGTGCCAGCAGCCAGAGTTTGGGAGAAAAACTGTTTTTT
TRBD2	TRBV28	.	TRBJ2-6	CASSLRIGRDFSGANVLTF	TGTGCCAGCAGTTTAAGGATAGGGAGGGACTTCTCTGGGGCCAACGTCCTGACTTTC
TRBD1	TRBV5-1	.	TRBJ2-3	CASSSYYRGTSTDTQYF	TGCGCCAGCAGCTCATACTACAGGGGTACGAGCACAGATACGCAGTATTTT
TRBD2	TRBV12-5	many	TRBJ2-3	CASGFTSAIRLREVYDTDTQYF	TGTGCTAGTGGTTTCACCTCAGCAATTCGTCTACGGGAGGTCTATGACACAGATACGCAGTATTTT
TRBD1	TRBV6-1	many	TRBJ1-2	CASSEAGQGDGYTF	TGTGCCAGCAGTGAAGCCGGCCAGGGGGATGGCTACACCTTC
.	TRBV5-1	.	TRBJ2-3	CASSLVTRGTDTQYF	TGCGCCAGCAGCTTAGTCACCCGGGGCACAGATACGCAGTATTTT
.	TRBV28	.	TRBJ2-6	CASSLTLSGANVLTF	TGTGCCAGCAGTTTAACCCTATCTGGGGCCAACGTCCTGACTTTC
.	TRBV25-1	.	TRBJ1-2	CASSEYKGGNYGYTF	TGTGCCAGCAGTGAATATAAGGGTGGGAACTATGGCTACACCTTC
TRBD1	TRBV19	.	TRBJ2-2	CASVSGQGVKTGELFF	TGTGCCAGTGTTAGCGGACAGGGGGTAAAAACCGGGGAGCTGTTTTTT
.	TRBV4-3	few	TRBJ2-1	CASSQDWGEQFF	TGCGCCAGCAGCCAAGACTGGGGTGAGCAGTTCTTC
.	TRBV28	.	TRBJ1-4	CASSLREKLFF	TGTGCCAGCAGTTTACGGGAAAAACTGTTTTTT
TRBD2	TRBV7-9	.	TRBJ2-7	CASSPPWSGRAYEQYF	TGTGCCAGCAGCCCGCCGTGGAGCGGGAGGGCCTACGAGCAGTACTTC
TRBD2	TRBV28	.	TRBJ2-4	CASSPRGEGLAKNIQYF	TGTGCCAGCAGCCCCCGGGGGGAGGGGTTAGCCAAAAACATTCAGTACTTC
TRBD2	TRBV2	once	TRBJ2-1	CASRSLAGVRNEQFF	TGTGCCAGCAGGAGCCTAGCGGGGGTTCGGAATGAGCAGTTCTTC
.	TRBV6-4	.	TRBJ2-1	CASSDGAGAYNEQFF	TGTGCCAGCAGTGACGGGGCGGGCGCCTACAATGAGCAGTTCTTC
TRBD1	TRBV2	.	TRBJ1-2	CASRTGTGGNYGYTF	TGTGCCAGCAGAACCGGGACAGGGGGGAACTATGGCTACACCTTC